These T cell receptor beta chains were read from a single sample in a study of Ad26.COV2.S vaccination and SARS-CoV-2 variants. Some clones are missing from TCRdb's copy, which holds only in-frame ones; the method was immunoSEQ multiplex PCR. The sample has roughly 390,000 clones, around nine tenths seen once. Material: peripheral blood, obtained in a trial of Ad26.COV2.S vaccine versus placebo. Source of these receptors: a person between 18 and 60 years old who received the Ad26.COV2.S COVID-19 vaccine or a placebo. Both conserved end residues are part of each CDR3. A D gene is named only where the DNA matches it firmly. A clone size is listed for some rows: how often the clone was seen (once, few, many), or a class if it is expanded.

cdr3_nt cdr3_aa clone_size v_call cdr3_length d_call j_call
TGTGCCAGCAGCCCAGGGTCTGAGCAGTTCTTC CASSPGSEQFF . TRBV12-3/TRBV12-4 11 . TRBJ2-1
TGTGCCAGCAGCTTTTTGAGAAGTACCCGACAGGGGGATCCCTACGAGCAGTACTTC CASSFLRSTRQGDPYEQYF once TRBV7-9 19 TRBD1 TRBJ2-7
TGTGCCAGCAGCTCATATGGGGGCCTAATGAACACTGAAGCTTTCTTT CASSSYGGLMNTEAFF . TRBV7-9 16 . TRBJ1-1
TGTGCCAGCAGCCAACTAGCGGGCGAAGAGACCCAGTACTTC CASSQLAGEETQYF few TRBV5-4 14 TRBD2 TRBJ2-5
TGTGCCAGCAGCCAGCCGGGACTCGGGGCCGACGAGCAGTACTTC CASSQPGLGADEQYF . TRBV14 15 . TRBJ2-7
TGTGCCAGCAGCCCGACAGGGCAACAGCCCCAGCATTTT CASSPTGQQPQHF . TRBV7-8 13 TRBD1 TRBJ1-5
TGTGCCAGTAGTTTGGCAGGAGGTCAGCCCCAGCATTTT CASSLAGGQPQHF . TRBV19 13 . TRBJ1-5
TGTGCCAGCAGCCTCGGGGGGGGCCACTATGGCTACACCTTC CASSLGGGHYGYTF . TRBV11-2 14 . TRBJ1-2
TGTGCCAGTAGGTTGGACGGAATAGATACGCAGTATTTT CASRLDGIDTQYF . TRBV19 13 . TRBJ2-3
TGTGCCAGCAGTCCACCTCCGGGACAGAGGTCGATTGAAGCTTTCTTT CASSPPPGQRSIEAFF . TRBV6-2/TRBV6-3 16 TRBD1 TRBJ1-1
TGCGCCAGCAGCCCGGGGGGGCCGGACGAGCAGTACTTC CASSPGGPDEQYF . TRBV5-1 13 TRBD2 TRBJ2-7
TGTGCCAGCAGCCAACTGGGAACAGGTGGAGCTTTCTTT CASSQLGTGGAFF . TRBV3-1/TRBV3-2 13 . TRBJ1-1
TGTGCCAGCAGCTTGTCCGCGAACACTGAAGCTTTCTTT CASSLSANTEAFF . TRBV5-6 13 . TRBJ1-1
TGTGCCAGCAGTGAAAGGTTCAGTAGGGGGGGGCCCTACAATGAGCAGTTCTTC CASSERFSRGGPYNEQFF . TRBV6-1 18 . TRBJ2-1
TGTGCCAGCAGTTACACAAACCTGAATGAGCAGTTCTTC CASSYTNLNEQFF . TRBV6-5 13 . TRBJ2-1
TGTGCCAGCAGCCCATTTGGGCGTACTAATGAAAAACTGTTTTTT CASSPFGRTNEKLFF . TRBV7-9 15 . TRBJ1-4
TGTGCCAGCAGTGGGGACGGCTATGGCTACACCTTC CASSGDGYGYTF . TRBV6-4 12 . TRBJ1-2
TGTGCCAGCAGTCGGACAGGTTGGGACTACGAGCAGTACTTC CASSRTGWDYEQYF once TRBV27 14 TRBD1 TRBJ2-7